This record concerns one T cell receptor beta chain sequence. This clonotype was picked up many times. What antigen it recognizes has not been identified. Base qualities were left out, and no much larger clone turns up one base away. The TCR beta CDR3 regions were amplified from the RNA transcripts. The first round of RT-PCR for the TCR CDR3 was performed with the HTBI primer set and the Qiagen OneStep RT-PCR kit. A second multiplex PCR round built the libraries, followed by size selection and purification. Sequencing of the libraries was done on an Illumina HiSeq2000 using paired-end 100 bp reads. From the authors' description of their analysis: SOAPnuke was used to process the raw data, throwing out any read that contained adapters or uncalled bases, had a mean Phred below 15, or lacked an exact constant-primer or identifier match. High-quality paired reads were merged using COPE v1.2.5, and each unique nucleotide sequence was defined as a clonotype. MiTCR v1.1 was used to align clonotypes to the IMGT TRBV, TRBD and TRBJ reference segments. The analysis included only V-J combinations with a frequency above 0.0001, which together covered around 99% of the repertoires. A TCS score was defined as the ratio between F50 (clonal expansion) and ExV (chaos), using BLOSUM62-based TCRdist between CDR3 peptides within each V-J. Welch's t-statistics and random forest reduced around 520 V-J features to 10 to 15, which were used in a naive Bayes classifier (R e1071). Using fastp at Q25 and MiXCR, TCRdb reprocessed the public reads and kept productive beta chains. Rows are combined by CDR3 protein, so each entry shows the most common genes and DNA. It is TCRdb's table, rather than the study itself, that gives the V and J calls and clone size. This sample holds 620,000 or so distinct CDR3 sequences; more than 14% were observed only once. In total, the top ten clones hold around an eighth of the sample.

These data belong to a study of T cells in Graves' hyperthyroidism and ophthalmopathy (dated by TCRdb to the late 2010s). Regarding the complete study: Peripheral blood was sampled at the time of initial diagnosis, prior to any treatment. A discovery cohort of about 96 patients, about 43 with Graves' ophthalmopathy and roughly 59 with stable Graves' hyperthyroidism, was used to find distinguishing TCR V-J signatures. Prospective prediction of ophthalmopathy was tested in an independent validation cohort consisting of about 19 hyperthyroidism patients and approximately 16 patients who later progressed to ophthalmopathy. The roughly 100 discovery patients were randomly divided into training and test sets at a 7:3 ratio. In addition, the study compared T-cell repertoires in thyroid tissue and in blood from about 6 Graves' hyperthyroidism patients. Following sampling, methimazole starting at 30 mg daily was given to hyperthyroidism patients, and high-dose intravenous methylprednisolone was given to ophthalmopathy patients. According to the paper, TCR Vbeta CDR3 sequencing was carried out on more than 120 peripheral blood samples, which came from around 43 ophthalmopathy, 75 to 80 hyperthyroidism and approximately 17 progressor patients. Broad study findings and their caveats: In validation, progression to ophthalmopathy was predicted by the model with around 71% sensitivity and roughly 72% specificity, a median of about 6 months before onset. A model built on a 13 V-J signature distinguished ophthalmopathy from stable hyperthyroidism, reaching 87.88% sensitivity and about 81% specificity in cross-validation and 80%/75% in testing. No statistical method was used to set the sample size in advance, and investigators knew the group allocation. Most expanded thyroid clonotypes (frequency above 0.001) were also detected in blood, a finding suggesting that blood repertoires may reflect thyroid immune responses.

At the junction V is shortened by 5 bases and J by 10 bases; bases outside the gene matches: 11. The CDR3 holds 14 amino acids from the cysteine to the phenylalanine. CDR3 DNA is the only sequence kept; it has 42 bases, read in frame from the first base. CDR1 MDHEN and CDR2 SYDVKM are derived from the germline V gene. Moderately to severely active disease, a Clinical Activity Score of at least 3, a NOSPECS grade of at least 4, and a duration under 3 months were present in ophthalmopathy patients. The study excluded patients with uncontrolled infections, other autoimmune diseases, pregnancy or lactation. Diagnoses were based on clinical symptoms, serum thyroxine and TRAb, thyroid ultrasound and orbital computed tomography. PBMCs were separated from under 12 ml of fresh peripheral blood using Ficoll-Paque density gradient centrifugation. Total RNA was extracted using Trizol reagent, and RNA quality was assessed on an Agilent 2100 Bioanalyzer.

Material for sequencing was blood. This receptor was taken from a woman in her 50s with Graves' ophthalmopathy. This chain joins TRBV28 to TRBJ1-1, with TRBD1 matching 9 junction bases. The sequence in DNA is TGTGCCAGCAGTCTAGGGGACAGGGCCAGTGGAGCTTTCTTT. It translates to CASSLGDRASGAFF. Where the CDR3 stops, the reference TRBV28 and TRBJ1-1 genes take over; the full variable domain is DVKVTQSSRYLVKRTGEKVFLECVQDMDHENMFWYRQDPGLGLRLIYFSYDVKMKEKGDIPEGYSVSREKKERFSLILESASTNQTSMYLCASSLGDRASGAFFGQGTRLTVV.